The 11 T cell receptor beta chains reported below all come from one sample, sequenced in a study of early T cells in non-severe SARS-CoV-2 infection. MiXCR was run by TCRdb on the 5' RACE reads, yielding one entry per CDR3 protein. The sample has fewer than 130,000 distinct CDR3 sequences, about 12% seen once. This sample comprised whole blood, obtained at baseline. These receptors were collected from an adult who was a healthcare worker with PCR-confirmed SARS-CoV-2 infection or an uninfected control (not recorded which).

V gene TRBV2 combines with J gene TRBJ2-3; the match to TRBD2 covers 13 bases. CDR1 and CDR2 (germline): SNHLY, FYNNEI. The junction had 4 bases not matched to a gene; V was cut back by 4 bases and J by 3 bases. The CDR3 covers 16 residues. The CDR3 bases are TGTGCCAGCAGTGGAGGACTAGCGGGAGTTACAGATACGCAGTATTTT. Translated, it gives CASSGGLAGVTDTQYF. The full variable domain, in which reference TRBV2 and TRBJ2-3 provide the parts outside the CDR3, is EPEVTQTPSHQVTQMGQEVILRCVPISNHLYFYWYRQILGQKVEFLVSFYNNEISEKSEIFDDQFSVERPDGSNFTLKIRSTKLEDSAMYFCASSGGLAGVTDTQYFGPGTRLTVL.

The chain recombines TRBV20-1 with TRBJ1-4, with 7 bases fitting TRBD1. Germline V gene sequence: CDR1 DFQATT, CDR2 SNEGSKA (reference sequence). CDR3 length: 16 amino acids. V lost 0 bases, J lost 5 bases, and 9 bases stayed unmatched. This CDR3 is CSARDRDSQLNEKLFF. The CDR3, as DNA: TGCAGTGCTAGAGACCGGGACAGCCAACTCAATGAAAAACTGTTTTTT.

This clonotype appeared a few times. V usage is TRBV6-1 and J usage is TRBJ1-1; 10 nucleotides align to TRBD1. This CDR3 has 17 residues. V lost 10 bases and J lost 5; bases outside the gene matches: 19. Germline lookup yields CDR1 MNHNS and CDR2 SASEGT. The CDR3 is CAIEAWDRGRVVTEAFF. CDR3 coding DNA: TGTGCCATCGAGGCCTGGGACAGGGGACGAGTAGTGACTGAAGCTTTCTTT.

This chain links TRBV14 with TRBJ2-4; perhaps TRBD1 as D (5 bases). This CDR3 is built from 16 residues. Looked up from germline, CDR1 is SGHDN and CDR2 is FVKESK. V lost 1 base and J lost 0, with 10 bases in between. The CDR3 loop reads CASSQGQLLAKNIQYF. In nucleotides, the CDR3 is TGTGCCAGCAGCCAAGGACAGCTCCTAGCCAAAAACATTCAGTACTTC.

The sample holds a few counts of this clonotype. The genes are TRBV6-5 and TRBJ1-2; D is undetermined. The ends were cut back, 0 bases at V and 4 bases at J, with 18 bases in the middle. Germline V CDR1 and CDR2: MNHEY, SVGAGI. This CDR3 region has 17 residues. The CDR3 sequence: CASSYSFLANLGYGYTF. CDR3 in DNA: TGTGCCAGCAGTTACTCCTTCCTAGCGAACTTAGGCTATGGCTACACCTTC.

This clonotype occurred a few times. V usage is TRBV7-3 and J usage is TRBJ2-1; D possibly corresponds to TRBD2 (5 bases). Trimming cost V 5 bases and J 4 bases, with 15 bases left between them. The CDR3 consists of 15 residues. Looked up from germline, CDR1 is SGHTA and CDR2 is FQGTGA. CDR3 sequence: CASSPEGDQYNEQFF. CDR3 coding DNA: TGTGCCAGCAGCCCTGAGGGAGACCAGTACAATGAGCAGTTCTTC.

This clonotype was picked up a small number of times. The chain uses TRBV18 and TRBJ2-1; D uncertain. CDR3 length: 13 amino acids. V lost 1 base, J lost 4 bases, and 5 bases lay in between. CDR1 and CDR2 (germline): KGHSH, LQKENI. CDR3 protein: CASSPQGYNEQFF. The CDR3 DNA reads as TGTGCCAGCTCACCACAGGGATACAATGAGCAGTTCTTC.

This clonotype turned up a few times. The chain links TRBV27 to TRBJ1-1; tentative D call: TRBD1 (5 bases). The V and J ends lost 7 bases and 1 base respectively, with 16 bases between them. Per germline, CDR1 MNHEY and CDR2 SMNVEV (reference sequence). The CDR3 contains 15 residues. CDR3 nucleotide sequence: TGTGCCAGCATTGGGGGGTACGGGAAGAACACTGAAGCTTTCTTT. As protein: CASIGGYGKNTEAFF.

This clonotype has only a few counts. The chain has TRBV25-1 and TRBJ2-7; 9 bases agree with TRBD2. Germline V lookup: CDR1 MGHDK, CDR2 SYGVNS. CDR3 length equals 13 residues. V lost 9 bases to trimming and J lost 2 bases; unmatched junction nucleotides: 5. The CDR3 bases are TGTGCCAGTGGGCTAGCGGGAACCTACGAGCAGTACTTC. Its translation is CASGLAGTYEQYF.

The sample holds a few counts of this clonotype. CDR3 bases: TGTGCCAGCAGCGTCATTGACAGCGAAGCTTTCTTT. Residues: CASSVIDSEAFF. V usage is TRBV9 and J usage is TRBJ1-1; D is possibly TRBD1 (5 bases). Germline CDR1 is SGDLS and CDR2 is YYNGEE. V lost 2 bases and J lost 8, with 10 bases in between. The length of the CDR3 is 12 residues.

This clonotype appeared a few times. The chain carries TRBV10-3 and TRBJ2-3, with 7 bases that match TRBD2. J lost 1 base, V lost 0 bases, and 4 bases had no gene match. Germline V gives CDR1 ENHRY, CDR2 SYGVKD. CDR3 length equals 16 residues. This chain's CDR3 is CAISESAGEGTDTQYF. The CDR3 DNA reads as TGTGCCATCAGTGAGTCTGCGGGGGAGGGCACAGATACGCAGTATTTT.